The clone carrying this T cell receptor beta chain occurred a few times. The antigen is not known. TCRdb independently ran MiXCR on the reads; one entry per CDR3 protein. The data show roughly 500,000 distinct CDR3 sequences, with approximately 15% seen just once and under 30% held by the top ten. There are 14 residues in the CDR3. V lost 2 bases to trimming and J lost 5 bases, with 12 bases between them. Germline V gene lookup returns CDR1 SGHVS and CDR2 FNYEAQ. The sample originates from a study of T cell repertoires in cytomegalovirus infection. Study summary: CMV infection together with matching HLA type was indicated by public TCR beta signatures.

Whole-study results and caveats: CMV-specific TCR beta clonotypes restricted by HLA-C were the ones dominating the ex vivo response. The study identified carriers of CMV plus the relevant HLA from cumulative public TCR beta family frequency.

Material for sequencing was CD8+ T cells from PBMCs. This chain connects TRBV7-6 to TRBJ1-2; tentative D call: TRBD1 (6 bases). The receptor was derived from a human donor in good health (CMV status not recorded). Some clones in this sample may be carry-over from other donors' samples. In DNA, the CDR3 is TGTGCCAGCAGCTTAACGGGGGCCCCTTATGGCTACACCTTC. Translation: CASSLTGAPYGYTF. Full variable domain (remainder filled in from reference TRBV7-6 and TRBJ1-2): GAGVSQSPRYKVTKRGQDVALRCDPISGHVSLYWYRQALGQGPEFLTYFNYEAQQDKSGLPNDRFSAERPEGSISTLTIQRTEQRDSAMYRCASSLTGAPYGYTFGSGTRLTVV.